These T cell receptor beta chains were read from a single sample in a study of cytomegalovirus exposure and HLA in healthy donors. Profiled with immunoSEQ multiplex PCR; TCRdb holds only in-frame clones, not every one. The sample shows around 110,000 clones, roughly 75% of them seen only once. The specimen sequenced was PBMCs. These receptors all stem from a man in his forties or fifties in good health and CMV-seronegative. Each CDR3 is given without its conserved first and last residue. The order of the fields is V gene, CDR3 protein.

V gene: TRBV6-5; CDR3 protein: ATLTASSGANVLT
V gene: TRBV13; CDR3 protein: ASSDSGGGDRNTQY
V gene: TRBV7-2; CDR3 protein: ASSLYTGELF
V gene: TRBV2; CDR3 protein: ASSVSGVYDYGYT
V gene: TRBV7-9; CDR3 protein: ASSLSDRLAGAQETQY
V gene: TRBV2; CDR3 protein: ASTAEGEQY
V gene: TRBV7-3; CDR3 protein: ASSSSGGRDTQY
V gene: TRBV10-3; CDR3 protein: AISGAPRDRGDTQY
V gene: TRBV27; CDR3 protein: ASRSLAYEQF
V gene: TRBV4-1; CDR3 protein: ASSQESGGRYEQY
V gene: TRBV7-2; CDR3 protein: ASSVTIGLLEQY
V gene: TRBV30; CDR3 protein: AWSVLQGGNTEAF
V gene: TRBV7-2; CDR3 protein: ASSFTPGNEQF
V gene: TRBV5-1; CDR3 protein: ASSQDSTTDTQY
V gene: TRBV5-4; CDR3 protein: ASSSAGGRGTDTQY
V gene: TRBV2; CDR3 protein: ASNTGGGNNEQF
V gene: TRBV5-1; CDR3 protein: ASSLPGGRTDTQY
V gene: TRBV27; CDR3 protein: ASSLRATMGWEKLF
V gene: TRBV6-1; CDR3 protein: ASSESGKNIQY
V gene: TRBV7-9; CDR3 protein: ASSSSFLERNEQF
V gene: TRBV7-3; CDR3 protein: ASSRIGGGAPYNEQF
V gene: TRBV1; CDR3 protein: TSQETGKDNSPLH
V gene: TRBV19; CDR3 protein: ASSKWTDYNEKLF
V gene: TRBV2; CDR3 protein: ASRFGLSSYEQY
V gene: TRBV5-4; CDR3 protein: ASRTGTGLGEQY
V gene: TRBV2; CDR3 protein: ASREGLAGADTQY
V gene: TRBV6-1; CDR3 protein: ASSESGQGGYGYT
V gene: TRBV4-1; CDR3 protein: ASSQLATQETQY
V gene: TRBV4-1; CDR3 protein: ASSQLQGNYGYT
V gene: TRBV9; CDR3 protein: ASSVELMNTGELF
V gene: TRBV7-7; CDR3 protein: ASSLGWADEQY
V gene: TRBV6-5; CDR3 protein: ASSYSGRGYEQY
V gene: TRBV7-9; CDR3 protein: ASSSIRRAGQHSWDEQF
V gene: TRBV7-9; CDR3 protein: ASSSPAGDVTGELF
V gene: TRBV6-1; CDR3 protein: ASIEPGQGSTEAF
V gene: TRBV5-1; CDR3 protein: ASSLAPTGNYNEQF
V gene: TRBV10-3; CDR3 protein: ALGDRDEQY
V gene: TRBV4-2; CDR3 protein: ASSQRLADTDTQY
V gene: TRBV18; CDR3 protein: ASSLRQGDYEQY
V gene: TRBV2; CDR3 protein: ASSTRAGPSAQY
V gene: TRBV12-5; CDR3 protein: ASGLGQGVAEQY
V gene: TRBV19; CDR3 protein: ASSSTGGGRAGANVLT
V gene: TRBV4-2; CDR3 protein: ASSQGLGQIPGEQF
V gene: TRBV7-9; CDR3 protein: ASSLVVSYNEQF
V gene: TRBV6-1; CDR3 protein: ASSVQGSNQPQH
V gene: TRBV5-1; CDR3 protein: ASSLPGTSLEQY
V gene: TRBV5-1; CDR3 protein: ASSAAGQSGGEQF